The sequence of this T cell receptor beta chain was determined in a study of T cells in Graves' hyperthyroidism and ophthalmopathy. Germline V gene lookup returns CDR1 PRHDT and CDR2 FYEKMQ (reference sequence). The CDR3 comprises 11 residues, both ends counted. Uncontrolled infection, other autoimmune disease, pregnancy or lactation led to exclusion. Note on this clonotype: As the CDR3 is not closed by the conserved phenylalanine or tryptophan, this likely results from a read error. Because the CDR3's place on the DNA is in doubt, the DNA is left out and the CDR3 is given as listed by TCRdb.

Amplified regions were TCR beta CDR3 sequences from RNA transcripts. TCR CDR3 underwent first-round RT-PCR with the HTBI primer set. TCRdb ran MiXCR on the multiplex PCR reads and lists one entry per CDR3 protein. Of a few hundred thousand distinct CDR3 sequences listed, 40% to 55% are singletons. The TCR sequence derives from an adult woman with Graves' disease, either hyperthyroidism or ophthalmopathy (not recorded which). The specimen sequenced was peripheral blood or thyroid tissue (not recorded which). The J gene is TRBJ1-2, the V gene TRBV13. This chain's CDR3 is CASSLGSGQTY.